This T cell receptor (beta chain) was recorded in a study of blood T cell repertoires in COVID-19. Turning to the study itself: The samples span acute and convalescent COVID-19 from the United States, Italy and Spain. The analysed material was cDNA or gDNA that came from T cells, B-cell-depleted T cells, or PBMCs.

The germline V gene has CDR1 MDHEN and CDR2 SYDVKM. V lost 6 bases, J lost 0 bases, and 19 bases lay in between. The CDR3 has 17 amino acids. Per the authors' pipeline: Reference gene primer amplification gave nucleated cell count estimates. The table came from immunoSEQ multiplex PCR; TCRdb's copy has only in-frame clones and leaves some out. V and J calls and clone size are given by that table; D and trimming were obtained from the DNA. This table has about 150,000 clones, 80% to 90% appearing once. The chain combines TRBV28 with TRBJ2-3; the D gene is possibly TRBD1 (5 bases). Material: peripheral blood. The sequence was collected from a woman aged 55-70 years with active COVID-19. CDR3 amino acids: CASRDNRLRASTDTQYF. The CDR3 DNA reads as TGTGCCAGCAGGGATAATCGCCTCAGGGCTAGCACAGATACGCAGTATTTT.